This TCR beta chain originates from a study of graft-versus-host responses after intestinal transplantation. Study information: Multivisceral, liver-intestinal, or isolated intestinal grafts went to recipients. Every transplant recipient was induced with anti-thymocyte globulin, then maintained on tacrolimus and steroids for roughly 3 years.

The CDR3 consists of 12 residues. Trimming cost V 1 base and J 3 bases, with 3 bases left between them. Details on this clone: Its specificity is unknown.

TCRdb keeps only in-frame clones here, not all; method: immunoSEQ multiplex PCR. Of fewer than 150,000 clones in the sample, more than 80% were seen once. Study outcomes and limitations: Allograft clonal ratios (graft-versus-host to host-versus-graft) were high in patients who had graft-donor T cell macrochimerism. Maximum circulating GvH clone levels tracked with early post-transplant HvG decreases.

The chain combines TRBV23-1 with TRBJ1-1, with unresolved D. TRBV23-1 is treated as an ORF (open reading frame) with a function not yet certain. This clonotype originated in a human donor who received an intestinal transplant. Source: unstimulated CD4+ T cells sorted from spleen or lymph node cells, taken before intestinal transplant. CDR3 DNA: TGCGCCAGCAGTCAATTGGACACTGAAGCTTTCTTT. Protein sequence: CASSQLDTEAFF.